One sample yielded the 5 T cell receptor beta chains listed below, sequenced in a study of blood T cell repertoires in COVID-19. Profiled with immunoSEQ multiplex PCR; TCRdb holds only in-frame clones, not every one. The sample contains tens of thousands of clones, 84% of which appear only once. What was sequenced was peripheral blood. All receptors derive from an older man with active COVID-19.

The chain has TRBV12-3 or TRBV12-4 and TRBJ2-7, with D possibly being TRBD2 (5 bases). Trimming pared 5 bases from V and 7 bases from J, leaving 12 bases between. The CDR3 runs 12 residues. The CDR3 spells CASSRAPGEQYF. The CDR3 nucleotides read TGTGCCAGCAGTCGTGCTCCGGGGGAGCAGTACTTC.

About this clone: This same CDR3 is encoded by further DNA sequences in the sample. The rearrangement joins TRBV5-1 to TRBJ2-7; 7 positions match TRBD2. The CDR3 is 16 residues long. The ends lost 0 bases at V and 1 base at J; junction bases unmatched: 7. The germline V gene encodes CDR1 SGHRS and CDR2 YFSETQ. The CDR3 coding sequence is TGCGCCAGCAGCTTGGATGGCGGGAGTGTGTCCTACGAGCAGTACTTC. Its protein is CASSLDGGSVSYEQYF.

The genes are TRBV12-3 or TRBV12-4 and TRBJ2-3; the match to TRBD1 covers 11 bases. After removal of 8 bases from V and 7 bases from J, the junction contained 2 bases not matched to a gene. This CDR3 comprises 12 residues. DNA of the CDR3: TGTGCCAGCCGGGACAGGGGGAATACGCAGTATTTT. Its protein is CASRDRGNTQYF.

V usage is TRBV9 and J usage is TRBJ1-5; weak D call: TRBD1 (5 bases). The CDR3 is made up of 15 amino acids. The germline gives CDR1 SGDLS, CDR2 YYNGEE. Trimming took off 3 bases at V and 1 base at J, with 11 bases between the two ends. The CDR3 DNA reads TGTGCCAGCAGCGAGGAAGGGGCCAGCAATCAGCCCCAGCATTTT. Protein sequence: CASSEEGASNQPQHF. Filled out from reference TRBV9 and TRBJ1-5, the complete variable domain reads DSGVTQTPKHLITATGQRVTLRCSPRSGDLSVYWYQQSLDQGLQFLIQYYNGEERAKGNILERFSAQQFPDLHSELNLSSLELGDSALYFCASSEEGASNQPQHFGDGTRLSIL.

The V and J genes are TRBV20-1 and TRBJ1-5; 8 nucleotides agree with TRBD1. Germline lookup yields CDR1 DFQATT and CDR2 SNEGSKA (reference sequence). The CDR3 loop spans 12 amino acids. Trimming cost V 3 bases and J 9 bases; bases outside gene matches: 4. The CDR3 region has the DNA TGCAGTGCTAGTGGACAGGGCGGGCCCCAGCATTTT. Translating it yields CSASGQGGPQHF.